A selection of T cell receptor beta chains follows, all from one sample in a study of blood T cell repertoires in COVID-19. Repertoires were generated with immunoSEQ multiplex PCR, while TCRdb's copy carries only in-frame clones and drops some. The profile covers more than 130,000 clones, with approximately 90% appearing a single time and roughly 4.3% taken by the ten largest. Sequencing used peripheral blood. These receptors were collected from a woman between 35 and 50 years old with acute or convalescent COVID-19. The conserved cysteine and the conserved F or W are not part of the CDR3 here. Each record gives: J gene, V gene, CDR3 protein.

TRBJ1-1,TRBV27,ASSLWAGATEEAF
TRBJ2-5,TRBV4-1,ASSKGQLGETQY
TRBJ1-5,TRBV6-2/TRBV6-3,ASSPIAGYQPQH
TRBJ2-1,TRBV7-3,ASSLRQGGSYNEQF
TRBJ1-1,TRBV7-8,ASSPTGPGNFRAF
TRBJ1-5,TRBV19,ATANTEFNQPQH
TRBJ2-4,TRBV5-1,ASSLMDRLNIQY
TRBJ2-3,TRBV7-3,ASSPSPGSSTDTQY
TRBJ2-2,TRBV4-3,ASSQVSGRVTGELF
TRBJ2-1,TRBV5-1,ASSLAGDLAGFPYNEQF
TRBJ1-1,TRBV7-2,ASSGSLGLEAF
TRBJ2-7,TRBV3-1/TRBV3-2,ASSQETQVNPYEQY
TRBJ2-7,TRBV4-2,ASSQEVPVSGRAGGDYEQY
TRBJ2-7,TRBV6-2/TRBV6-3,ASSYPPGWTGTAYEQY
TRBJ2-7,TRBV27,ASSLRQAYEQY
TRBJ1-5,TRBV14,ASSQVNRANQPQH
TRBJ1-1,TRBV20-1,SALGGPSAF
TRBJ1-2,TRBV19,ASSTGQGYGYT
TRBJ2-5,TRBV5-6,ASSLRAGRETQY
TRBJ1-2,TRBV6-5,ASSYSWAGVGYGYT
TRBJ2-5,TRBV5-1,ASSYQQETQY
TRBJ2-2,TRBV4-3,ASSQEPGSPGELF
TRBJ2-5,TRBV5-4,ASSFGLGENQETQY
TRBJ1-1,TRBV7-3,ASSLVGGQALLNTEAF
TRBJ2-3,TRBV5-4,ASSLALDTQY
TRBJ1-2,TRBV19,ASSPWDRELYGYT
TRBJ2-3,TRBV11-2,ASSSSRAETNTQY
TRBJ1-5,TRBV7-9,ASSLGGVQTQH
TRBJ2-7,TRBV27,ASGPVSRAEQY
TRBJ1-6,TRBV30,AWLSTGSYNSPLH
TRBJ2-2,TRBV3-1/TRBV3-2,ASSPPQDSGELF
TRBJ2-3,TRBV6-4,ASSETGGTDTQY
TRBJ2-7,TRBV3-1/TRBV3-2,ASSQVWTSGSGGYEQY
TRBJ1-5,TRBV7-8,ASSSQRGNQPQH
TRBJ2-3,TRBV20-1,SASKWGRTDTQY
TRBJ2-5,TRBV7-3,ASSPSGGVQETQY
TRBJ2-2,TRBV7-2,ASSLLAAHNTGELF
TRBJ1-1,TRBV20-1,SATRQEAF
TRBJ2-2,TRBV18,ASSPNQGANTGELF
TRBJ2-7,TRBV29-1,SVGTGGYNEQY
TRBJ1-2,TRBV28,ASRAGGYGYT
TRBJ1-2,TRBV6-1,ASSEDEEGGTGVFYGYT
TRBJ2-7,TRBV6-2/TRBV6-3,ASSYPLDRDNIYEQY
TRBJ1-1,TRBV6-6,ASSTPPGQEAF
TRBJ2-1,TRBV7-2,ASSSPLYNEQF
TRBJ2-3,TRBV12-5,ASGLLNLDTQY
TRBJ1-1,TRBV3-1/TRBV3-2,ASSQDPRDTEAF
TRBJ2-1,TRBV5-5,ASSLPDYRNEQF
TRBJ1-2,TRBV19,ASSQGGSGYGYT
TRBJ2-2,TRBV7-3,ASSILAGGTGELF
TRBJ2-1,TRBV5-5,ASSFLGQTYNEQF
TRBJ1-2,TRBV6-2/TRBV6-3,ASSYFPYRGNDYGYT
TRBJ1-5,TRBV6-2/TRBV6-3,ASSYSTIDPVGPQH